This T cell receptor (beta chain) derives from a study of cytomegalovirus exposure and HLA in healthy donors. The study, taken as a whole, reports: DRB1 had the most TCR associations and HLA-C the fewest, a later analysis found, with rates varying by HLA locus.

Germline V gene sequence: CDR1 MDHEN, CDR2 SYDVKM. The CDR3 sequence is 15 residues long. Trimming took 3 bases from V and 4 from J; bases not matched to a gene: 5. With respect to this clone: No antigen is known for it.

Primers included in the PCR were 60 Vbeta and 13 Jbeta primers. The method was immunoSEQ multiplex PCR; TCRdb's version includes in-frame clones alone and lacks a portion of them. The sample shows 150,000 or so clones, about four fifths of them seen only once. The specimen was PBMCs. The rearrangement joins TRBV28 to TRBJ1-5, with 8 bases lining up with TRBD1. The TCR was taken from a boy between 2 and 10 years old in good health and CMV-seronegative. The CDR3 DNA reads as TGTGCCAGCAGTTTCTCGGACAGGGATAATCAGCCCCAGCATTTT. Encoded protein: CASSFSDRDNQPQHF.